This entry lists 4 T cell receptor beta chains sequenced from one sample in a study of technical replicates of blood from a few donors. Measured with immunoSEQ multiplex PCR; TCRdb has only the in-frame clones, and not every one. Of some 31,000 clones in the sample, over 85% were seen once. The material sequenced was PBMCs. The receptors were gathered from a human donor in good health. Some clones in this sample may be carry-over from other donors' samples.

The V gene is TRBV7-9, the J gene TRBJ1-2; a weak D match, TRBD1 (6 bases). Germline CDR1 reads SEHNR; CDR2 reads FQNEAQ (reference sequence). The CDR3 runs to 13 residues. Trimming removed 8 bases at V and 8 bases at J, with 18 bases between. In nucleotides, the CDR3 is TGTGCCAGCTCCCAACCCAACAGGGACGGCTACACCTTC. It encodes CASSQPNRDGYTF.

This chain links TRBV23-1 with TRBJ1-2; possibly TRBD1 for D (5 bases). TRBV23-1 is reported as an ORF; its role is uncertain. V was cut by 5 bases and J by 4 bases, with 14 bases left in between. CDR3 size: 14 residues. CDR3 nucleotides: TGCGCCAGCAGTGTTAACAGGCCAGGCTATGGCTACACCTTC. Amino acid sequence: CASSVNRPGYGYTF.

V usage is TRBV7-2 and J usage is TRBJ2-7, with D possibly matching TRBD2 (5 bases). The V gene lost 3 bases and the J gene lost 2 bases, with 11 bases spanning the gap. Germline V lookup: CDR1 SGHTA, CDR2 FQGNSA. The CDR3 is 14 residues long. CDR3 nucleotides: TGTGCCAGCAGCTTTACCTTCGGGGCCTACGAGCAGTACTTC. Translation: CASSFTFGAYEQYF.

The genes are TRBV4-1 and TRBJ1-2; no clear D. The V and J ends lost 5 bases and 6 bases respectively, with 19 bases between them. This CDR3 region has 15 residues. Germline V gene sequence: CDR1 MGHRA, CDR2 YSYEKL. CDR3: CASSKPSRITDGYTF. DNA for the CDR3: TGCGCCAGCAGCAAGCCGAGCAGGATCACTGATGGCTACACCTTC.